Following are 17 T cell receptor beta chains from one sample sequenced in a study of Graves' ophthalmopathy and Graves' hyperthyroidism (dated by TCRdb to the late 2010s). These reads were obtained on an Illumina HiSeq 2000. TCR beta CDR3 regions were amplified from RNA transcripts for repertoire sequencing. A first-round RT-PCR used HTBI primers with the Qiagen OneStep RT-PCR kit, followed by a second-round multiplex PCR, size selection and purification. TCRdb took the public reads, trimmed them with fastp at Q25, ran MiXCR for clone calling and kept in-frame beta chains. When rows share a CDR3 protein, they turn into one entry using the most common DNA and genes. Recorded for this sample are about 480,000 distinct CDR3 sequences; 13% to 15% of them occurred a single time. Around 9.8% of the sample goes to the ten largest clones. The specimen was blood. Source of these receptors: a woman in her twenties or thirties with Graves' ophthalmopathy. Donor details come from another sample of the same person, matched by shared clones.

This clonotype was seen repeatedly, ten times or more. The rearrangement joins TRBV19 to TRBJ2-2; the D gene could be TRBD1 or TRBD2 (6 bases each). This CDR3 region has 14 residues. V lost 8 bases to trimming and J lost 5 bases, with 15 bases between them. Per the germline V gene, CDR1 is LNHDA and CDR2 is SQIVND (reference sequence). The CDR3 region has the DNA TGTGCCAGTCGAACAGGGAGCGGGACCGGGGAGCTGTTTTTT. Residues: CASRTGSGTGELFF.

This clonotype has at least ten counts. The chain uses TRBV12-3 or TRBV12-4 and TRBJ2-5; D possibly uses TRBD1 or TRBD2 (5 bases each). The CDR3 is 13 residues long. V was shortened by 6 bases and J by 3 bases, with 11 bases between the two germline ends. This CDR3 reads CASSVGPEETQYF. The DNA for the CDR3 is TGTGCCAGCAGCGTGGGACCAGAAGAGACCCAGTACTTC.

This chain connects TRBV6-5 to TRBJ2-2; the D call may be TRBD1 or TRBD2 (5 bases each). Germline assignment: CDR1 MNHEY and CDR2 SVGAGI. CDR3 size: 15 residues. The V gene lost 3 bases and the J gene lost 3 bases, with 11 bases spanning the gap. The CDR3: CASSYLGADTGELFF. DNA for the CDR3: TGTGCCAGCAGTTATCTCGGGGCAGACACCGGGGAGCTGTTTTTT.

This clonotype was counted many times. CDR3 DNA: TGTGCCAGCTATACTTTTTGGGGGAGGAACACTGAAGCTTTCTTT. As protein: CASYTFWGRNTEAFF. The V gene is TRBV28, the J gene TRBJ1-1; perhaps TRBD1 as D (5 bases). Trimming removed 8 bases at V and 1 base at J, with 17 bases between. CDR1 and CDR2 from the germline V gene are MDHEN and SYDVKM. The CDR3 has 15 amino acids.

This clonotype was observed many times. V and J are TRBV18 and TRBJ2-5; D remains ambiguous. The germline V gene encodes CDR1 KGHSH and CDR2 LQKENI. Trimming took off 1 base at V and 1 base at J, with 10 bases between the two ends. The CDR3 runs 15 residues. CDR3 residues: CASSPQWGPQETQYF. The CDR3 DNA reads TGTGCCAGCTCACCACAGTGGGGTCCCCAAGAGACCCAGTACTTC.

This clonotype occurred many times. The J gene is TRBJ1-2, the V gene TRBV20-1, with D possibly being TRBD1 (6 bases). CDR3 length: 14 residues. Germline V gene data show CDR1 as DFQATT and CDR2 as SNEGSKA (reference sequence). V dropped 0 bases and J dropped 4 bases, with 12 bases sitting between them. The CDR3 protein is CSARDLTGRYGYTF. CDR3 DNA: TGCAGTGCTAGAGATCTTACAGGGCGCTATGGCTACACCTTC.

This clonotype has only a few counts. The chain recombines TRBV30 with TRBJ1-3; D unresolved. The CDR3 length is 15 residues. Germline V gene lookup returns CDR1 GTSNPN and CDR2 SVGIG (reference sequence). V was shortened by 2 bases and J by 0 bases, with 11 bases between the two germline ends. The CDR3 reads CAWSLRILSGNTIYF. The CDR3 DNA follows: TGTGCCTGGAGTTTACGGATCCTCTCTGGAAACACCATATATTTT.

This clonotype was seen more than once but under ten times. The gene calls are TRBV3-1 and TRBJ2-7, with D tentatively TRBD1 or TRBD2 (6 bases each). Between the trimmed V and J ends, which lost 0 bases and 7 bases, there was a span of 16 bases. CDR1 and CDR2 (germline): LGHDT, YNNKEL (reference sequence). The CDR3 sequence is 15 residues long. CDR3: CASSQDPQGSGEQYF. The CDR3 bases are TGTGCCAGCAGCCAAGATCCCCAGGGGAGCGGGGAGCAGTACTTC.

This clonotype was detected many times. The V and J genes are TRBV2 and TRBJ2-7, with 7 bases that match TRBD2. J lost 3 bases, V lost 10 bases, and 9 bases had no gene match. CDR3 length equals 13 residues. Germline-derived CDR1 and CDR2 are SNHLY and FYNNEI. The DNA of the CDR3 is TGTGCCACTCAGTTAGCGGGTGTCTACGAGCAGTACTTC. Translation: CATQLAGVYEQYF.

This clonotype was recorded at least ten times. This sequence joins TRBV6-5 and TRBJ1-6; D remains unclear. Germline CDR1 reads MNHEY; CDR2 reads SVGAGI. The CDR3 is made up of 14 amino acids. The V end was cut by 3 bases, the J end by 6 bases, with 9 bases between. The CDR3 loop is CASSYREFNSPLHF. CDR3 bases: TGTGCCAGCAGTTATCGGGAGTTTAATTCACCCCTCCACTTT.

This clonotype was counted ten times or more. The chain carries TRBV2 and TRBJ1-3, with D unclear. V dropped 10 bases and J dropped 0 bases, with 4 bases sitting between them. Germline lookup yields CDR1 SNHLY and CDR2 FYNNEI. The CDR3 covers 11 residues. CDR3: CAITSGNTIYF. Here the CDR3 DNA reads TGTGCCATTACCTCTGGAAACACCATATATTTT.

The table lists this clonotype with a few counts. The V call is TRBV19, the J call TRBJ2-1, with D perhaps TRBD2 (6 bases). The CDR3 sequence is 14 residues long. The germline V and J ends were trimmed by 3 bases and 8 bases, with 14 bases remaining between them. Per the germline V gene, CDR1 is LNHDA and CDR2 is SQIVND (reference sequence). The CDR3 DNA follows: TGTGCCAGTAGTATCGGCCCGGGAGCGTATGAGCAGTTCTTC. Protein sequence: CASSIGPGAYEQFF.

At least ten counts were recorded for this clonotype. The V and J genes are TRBV6-1 and TRBJ1-3; 8 bases are a match to TRBD1. Germline V gene lookup returns CDR1 MNHNS and CDR2 SASEGT. The CDR3 is 15 residues long. V was clipped by 6 bases and J by 3 bases; unmatched bases: 7. The CDR3 DNA reads as TGTGCCAGCAGAGACCCAGGGGGCGGTGGAAACACCATATATTTT. Its translation: CASRDPGGGGNTIYF.

The V gene is TRBV5-1, the J gene TRBJ2-7, with D possibly being TRBD2 (6 bases). CDR3 length: 16 amino acids. Germline CDR1 SGHRS, CDR2 YFSETQ. V was clipped by 3 bases and J by 3 bases, with 19 bases between them. The CDR3 region has the DNA TGCGCCAGCAGCTGGCCCCTTGGCGGGATAGGCTACGAGCAGTACTTC. This sequence encodes CASSWPLGGIGYEQYF.

This clonotype has at least ten counts. DNA for the CDR3: TGTGCCTGGAGTGTACAAGGCCCCAGGGCCCAGTACTTC. Translating gives CAWSVQGPRAQYF. The chain combines TRBV30 with TRBJ2-5, with a weak D call TRBD1 (5 bases). Trimming shortened V by 0 bases and J by 9 bases, and 14 bases separated the two germline ends. The CDR3 consists of 13 residues. Germline values: CDR1 GTSNPN, CDR2 SVGIG (reference sequence).

This sequence joins TRBV20-1 and TRBJ1-2; 7 bases are shared with TRBD1. The CDR3 runs to 16 residues. The junction had 7 bases not matched to a gene; V was cut back by 0 bases and J by 0 bases. Per the germline V gene, CDR1 is DFQATT and CDR2 is SNEGSKA (reference sequence). The CDR3 DNA sequence: TGCAGTGCTAGAGATTCGAGGCAGGGGGCTAACTATGGCTACACCTTC. Its translation: CSARDSRQGANYGYTF.

As for this clonotype: A much larger clone sits a single nucleotide away, making a read error possible. The rearrangement joins TRBV12-3 or TRBV12-4 to TRBJ2-2; unclear D gene. V gave up 4 bases and J gave up 1 base, with 7 bases separating them. This CDR3 is 14 amino acids long. The CDR3 reads CASSSPVNTGELFF. The CDR3 nucleotides are TGTGCCAGCAGTTCTCCGGTGAACACCGGGGAGCTGTTTTTT.